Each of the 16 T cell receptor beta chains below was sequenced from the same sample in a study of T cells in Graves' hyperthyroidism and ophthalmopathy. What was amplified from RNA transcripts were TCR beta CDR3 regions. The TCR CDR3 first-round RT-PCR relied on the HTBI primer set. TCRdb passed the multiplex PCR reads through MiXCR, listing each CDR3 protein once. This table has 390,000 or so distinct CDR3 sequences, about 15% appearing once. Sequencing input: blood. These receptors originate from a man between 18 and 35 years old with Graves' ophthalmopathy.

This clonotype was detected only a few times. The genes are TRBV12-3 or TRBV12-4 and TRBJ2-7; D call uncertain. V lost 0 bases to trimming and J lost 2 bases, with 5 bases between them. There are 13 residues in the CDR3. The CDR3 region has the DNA TGTGCCAGCAGTTTAGCGGAGCCCTACGAGCAGTACTTC. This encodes CASSLAEPYEQYF.

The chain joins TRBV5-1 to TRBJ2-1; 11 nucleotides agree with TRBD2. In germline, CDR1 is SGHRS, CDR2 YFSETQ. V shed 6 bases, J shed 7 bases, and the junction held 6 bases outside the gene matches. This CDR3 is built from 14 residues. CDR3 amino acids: CASNRLAGGNEQFF. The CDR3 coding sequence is TGCGCCAGCAACCGCCTAGCGGGGGGTAATGAGCAGTTCTTC.

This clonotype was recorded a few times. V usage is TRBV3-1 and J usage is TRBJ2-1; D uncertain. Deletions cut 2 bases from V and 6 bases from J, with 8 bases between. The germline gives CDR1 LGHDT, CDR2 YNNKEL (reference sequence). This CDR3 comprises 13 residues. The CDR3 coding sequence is TGTGCCAGCAGCCAACCTAATTCCAATGAGCAGTTCTTC. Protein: CASSQPNSNEQFF.

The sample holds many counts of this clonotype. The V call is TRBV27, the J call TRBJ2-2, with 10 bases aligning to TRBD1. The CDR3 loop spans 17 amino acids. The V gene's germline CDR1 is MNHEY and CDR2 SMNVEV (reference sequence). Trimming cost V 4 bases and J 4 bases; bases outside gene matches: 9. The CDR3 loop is CASSSWTGGFGTGELFF. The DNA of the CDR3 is TGTGCCAGCAGTTCATGGACAGGGGGATTTGGCACCGGGGAGCTGTTTTTT.

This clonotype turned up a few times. The CDR3 sequence is CASSPAGAVNSPLHF. The CDR3 DNA sequence: TGTGCCAGCAGCCCCGCCGGGGCGGTTAATTCACCCCTCCACTTT. J is TRBJ1-6 and V is TRBV6-1; tentative D call: TRBD1 (5 bases). Germline values: CDR1 MNHNS, CDR2 SASEGT. The CDR3 loop spans 15 amino acids. Trimming removed 6 bases at V and 6 bases at J, with 15 bases between.

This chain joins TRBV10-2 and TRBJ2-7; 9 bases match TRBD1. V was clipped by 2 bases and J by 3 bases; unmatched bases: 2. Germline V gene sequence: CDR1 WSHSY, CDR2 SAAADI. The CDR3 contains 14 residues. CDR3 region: CASSEGQGYYEQYF. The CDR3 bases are TGCGCCAGCAGTGAGGGACAGGGGTACTACGAGCAGTACTTC.

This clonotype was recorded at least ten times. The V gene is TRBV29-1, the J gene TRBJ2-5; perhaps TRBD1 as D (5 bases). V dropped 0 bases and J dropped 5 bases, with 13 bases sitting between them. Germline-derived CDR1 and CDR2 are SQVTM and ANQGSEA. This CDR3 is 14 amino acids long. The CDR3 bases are TGCAGCGTTGAAGAGACAGCAAAGAGGGAGACCCAGTACTTC. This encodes CSVEETAKRETQYF.

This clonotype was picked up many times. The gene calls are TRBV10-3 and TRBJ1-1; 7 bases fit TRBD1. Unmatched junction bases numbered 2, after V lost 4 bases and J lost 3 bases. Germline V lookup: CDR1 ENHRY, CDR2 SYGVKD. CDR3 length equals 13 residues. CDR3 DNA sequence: TGTGCCATCAGTGGACAGGGCCACACTGAAGCTTTCTTT. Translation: CAISGQGHTEAFF.

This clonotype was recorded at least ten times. In nucleotides, the CDR3 is TGCAGCGGTGACCCAGGGCCTGAAGCTTTCTTT. Amino acids: CSGDPGPEAFF. The rearrangement joins TRBV29-1 to TRBJ1-1; possibly TRBD1 for D (5 bases). The germline V and J ends were trimmed by 7 bases and 6 bases, with 12 bases remaining between them. Germline CDR1 and CDR2: SQVTM and ANQGSEA. The length of the CDR3 is 11 residues.

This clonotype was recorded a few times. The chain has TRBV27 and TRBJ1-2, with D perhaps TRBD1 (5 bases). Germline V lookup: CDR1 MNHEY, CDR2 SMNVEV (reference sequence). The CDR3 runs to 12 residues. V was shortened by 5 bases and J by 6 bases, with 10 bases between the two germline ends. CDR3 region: CASSQRGHGYTF. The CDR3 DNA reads TGTGCCAGCAGTCAAAGGGGCCATGGCTACACCTTC.

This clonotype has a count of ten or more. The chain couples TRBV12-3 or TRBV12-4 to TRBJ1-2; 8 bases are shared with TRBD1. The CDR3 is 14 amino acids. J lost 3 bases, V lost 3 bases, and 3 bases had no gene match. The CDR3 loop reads CASSFSGQDYGYTF. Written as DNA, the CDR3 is TGTGCCAGCAGTTTCTCGGGACAGGACTATGGCTACACCTTC.

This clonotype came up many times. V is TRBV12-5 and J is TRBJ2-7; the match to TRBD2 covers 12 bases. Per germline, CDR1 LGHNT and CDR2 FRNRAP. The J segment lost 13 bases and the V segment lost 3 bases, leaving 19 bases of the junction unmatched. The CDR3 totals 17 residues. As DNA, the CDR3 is TGTGCTAGTGGTTTCATCCAAGGACTAGCGGGACCCCGGGGCGGTTACTTC. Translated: CASGFIQGLAGPRGGYF.

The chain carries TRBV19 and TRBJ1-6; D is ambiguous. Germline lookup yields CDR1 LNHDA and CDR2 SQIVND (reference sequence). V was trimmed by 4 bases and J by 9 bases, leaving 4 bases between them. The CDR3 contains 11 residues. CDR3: CASSSGSPLHF. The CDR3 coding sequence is TGTGCCAGTAGTAGCGGTTCACCCCTCCACTTT.

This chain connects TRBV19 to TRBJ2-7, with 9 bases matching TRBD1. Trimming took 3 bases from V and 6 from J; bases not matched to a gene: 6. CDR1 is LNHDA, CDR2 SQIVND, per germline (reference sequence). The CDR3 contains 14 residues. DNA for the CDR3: TGTGCCAGTAGTATCGGAGCGGGACAGGGCGAGCAGTACTTC. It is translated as CASSIGAGQGEQYF.

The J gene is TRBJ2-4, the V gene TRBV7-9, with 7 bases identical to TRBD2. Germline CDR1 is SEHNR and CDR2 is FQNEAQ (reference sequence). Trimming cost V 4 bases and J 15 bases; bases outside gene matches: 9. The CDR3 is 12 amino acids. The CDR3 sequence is CASSSEAGVGYF. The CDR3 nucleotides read TGTGCCAGCAGCTCCGAGGCGGGGGTGGGGTACTTC.

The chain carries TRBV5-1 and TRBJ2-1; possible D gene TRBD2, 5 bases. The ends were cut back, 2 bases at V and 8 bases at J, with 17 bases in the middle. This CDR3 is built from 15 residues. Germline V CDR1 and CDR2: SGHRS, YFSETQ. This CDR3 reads CASSFGRVGSDEQFF. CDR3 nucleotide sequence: TGCGCCAGCAGCTTTGGGCGCGTGGGTAGCGATGAGCAGTTCTTC.